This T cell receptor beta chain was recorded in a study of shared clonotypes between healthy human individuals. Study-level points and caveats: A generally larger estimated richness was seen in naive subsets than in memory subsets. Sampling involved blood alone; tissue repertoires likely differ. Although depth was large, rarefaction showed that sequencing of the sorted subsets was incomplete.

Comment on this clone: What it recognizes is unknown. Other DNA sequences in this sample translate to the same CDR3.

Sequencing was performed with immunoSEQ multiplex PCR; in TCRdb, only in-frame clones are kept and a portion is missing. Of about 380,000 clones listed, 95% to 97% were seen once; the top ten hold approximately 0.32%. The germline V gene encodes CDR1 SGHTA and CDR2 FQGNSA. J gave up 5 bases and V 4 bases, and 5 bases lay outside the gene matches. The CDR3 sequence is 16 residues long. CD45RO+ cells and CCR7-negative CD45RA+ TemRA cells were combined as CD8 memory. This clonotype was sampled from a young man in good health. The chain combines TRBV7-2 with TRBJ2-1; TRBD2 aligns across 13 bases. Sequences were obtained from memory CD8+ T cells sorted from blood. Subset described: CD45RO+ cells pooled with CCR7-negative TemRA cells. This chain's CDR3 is CASSSQLAGGDNEQFF. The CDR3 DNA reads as TGTGCCAGCAGCTCCCAACTAGCGGGAGGGGACAATGAGCAGTTCTTC.